The 32 T cell receptor beta chains below were found in one sample sequenced in a study of cytomegalovirus exposure and HLA in healthy donors. A multiplex PCR was run with 60 Vbeta primers and 13 Jbeta primers. Data came from immunoSEQ multiplex PCR; TCRdb stores just in-frame clones and leaves some out. The profile shows about 140,000 clones, roughly 79% of them singletons. Sequenced input: PBMCs. Receptors originate from a male donor in good health and CMV-seronegative.

This clone appeared a few times. Here the CDR3 reads CASSHTGGGYEQYF. CDR3 coding DNA: TGTGCCAGCAGTCACACAGGGGGCGGGTACGAGCAGTACTTC. This chain links TRBV27 with TRBJ2-7, with 9 nucleotides matching TRBD1. The CDR3 covers 14 residues. After removal of 5 bases from V and 4 bases from J, the junction contained 6 bases not matched to a gene. The germline V gene encodes CDR1 MNHEY and CDR2 SMNVEV (reference sequence).

The chain uses TRBV18 and TRBJ1-5; D is unresolved. The germline gives CDR1 KGHSH, CDR2 LQKENI. The CDR3 has 14 amino acids. The V end was cut by 3 bases, the J end by 6 bases, with 12 bases between. CDR3 protein: CASSPGERGQPQHF. The CDR3 DNA reads as TGTGCCAGCTCACCCGGGGAGCGGGGTCAGCCCCAGCATTTT. Full variable domain (outside the CDR3, taken from reference TRBV18 and TRBJ1-5): NAGVMQNPRHLVRRRGQEARLRCSPMKGHSHVYWYRQLPEEGLKFMVYLQKENIIDESGMPKERFSAEFPKEGPSILRIQQVVRGDSAAYFCASSPGERGQPQHFGDGTRLSIL.

Notes on this clone: Relative to the germline gene, one junction end is altered; a read error may explain this. The gene calls are TRBV7-2 and TRBJ1-1, with 7 bases identical to TRBD1. The CDR3 runs 14 residues. Germline values: CDR1 SGHTA, CDR2 FQGNSA. The CDR3 coding sequence is TGTGCCAGCAGATTAGGGGGCTACAACACTGAAGCTTTCTTT. The encoded protein is CASRLGGYNTEAFF. The whole variable domain, filled in from reference TRBV7-2 and TRBJ1-1, reads GAGVSQSPSNKVTEKGKDVELRCDPISGHTALYWYRQSLGQGLEFLIYFQGNSAPDKSGLPSDRFSAERTGGSVSTLTIQRTQQEDSAVYLCASRLGGYNTEAFFGQGTRLTVV.

This clone appeared a single time. The chain joins TRBV10-3 to TRBJ2-7, with 8 bases fitting TRBD1. CDR3 size: 12 residues. Germline loops: CDR1 ENHRY, CDR2 SYGVKD. V gave up 7 bases and J gave up 5 bases; unmatched junction bases: 4. Here the CDR3 reads CAINRGDHEQYF. DNA for the CDR3: TGTGCCATCAACAGGGGGGACCACGAGCAGTACTTC.

This chain joins TRBV18 and TRBJ2-2, with D possibly being TRBD1 (6 bases). The germline V and J ends were trimmed by 2 bases and 4 bases, with 14 bases remaining between them. CDR3 length: 16 residues. Germline V gene data show CDR1 as KGHSH and CDR2 as LQKENI. The CDR3 loop is CASSPKDSLVTGELFF. The CDR3 region has the DNA TGTGCCAGCTCACCAAAGGACAGCCTGGTCACCGGGGAGCTGTTTTTT.

The J gene is TRBJ1-6, the V gene TRBV6-5, with a weak D call TRBD1 (6 bases). CDR1 is MNHEY and CDR2 is SVGAGI in the germline V gene. V dropped 0 bases and J dropped 14 bases, with 20 bases sitting between them. The CDR3 covers 16 residues. CDR3 amino acids: CASSYSQHSTGASLHF. The CDR3 DNA sequence: TGTGCCAGCAGTTACTCCCAGCACTCGACAGGAGCCTCCCTCCACTTT.

The chain is built from TRBV7-8 and TRBJ1-1; TRBD1 matches at 7 bases. Germline-derived CDR1 and CDR2 are SGHVS and FQNEAQ. Trimming at V came to 5 bases and at J to 5 bases, leaving 8 bases not matched to a gene. The CDR3 contains 14 residues. CDR3 in amino acids: CASSPRRQGTEAFF. Written as DNA, the CDR3 is TGTGCCAGCAGCCCGAGAAGACAGGGAACTGAAGCTTTCTTT.

This chain joins TRBV7-9 and TRBJ2-1, with D tentatively TRBD2 (5 bases). Germline V gene lookup returns CDR1 SEHNR and CDR2 FQNEAQ (reference sequence). This CDR3 region has 12 residues. V lost 5 bases, J lost 8 bases, and 10 bases lay in between. The CDR3 loop reads CASSPGNDEQFF. In DNA form, the CDR3 reads TGTGCCAGCAGCCCCGGGAACGATGAGCAGTTCTTC.

V and J are TRBV11-2 and TRBJ2-5, with TRBD2 as a possible D gene (6 bases). Between the trimmed V and J ends, which lost 5 bases and 3 bases, there was a span of 13 bases. Germline assignment: CDR1 SGHAT and CDR2 FQNNGV. The CDR3 length is 14 residues. Written as DNA, the CDR3 is TGTGCCAGCAGCATCGGGGACTGGGAAGAGACCCAGTACTTC. This translates into CASSIGDWEETQYF.

This chain links TRBV27 with TRBJ2-7, with TRBD2 identical over 8 bases. J gave up 3 bases and V 2 bases, and 9 bases lay outside the gene matches. The germline V gene has CDR1 MNHEY and CDR2 SMNVEV (reference sequence). This CDR3 is built from 16 residues. The CDR3 region is CASSLASSGSHYEQYF. DNA of the CDR3: TGTGCCAGCAGTTTAGCTTCTAGCGGGTCCCACTACGAGCAGTACTTC.

The J gene is TRBJ1-5, the V gene TRBV19; 9 bases match TRBD1. CDR3 length: 12 residues. V lost 11 bases and J lost 6; bases outside the gene matches: 5. The germline gives CDR1 LNHDA, CDR2 SQIVND (reference sequence). The CDR3 reads CAAGTGFQPQHF. The CDR3 region has the DNA TGTGCCGCAGGGACAGGGTTTCAGCCCCAGCATTTT.

CDR3 loop: CAWSVLMGGEQFF. In nucleotides, the CDR3 is TGTGCCTGGAGTGTACTCATGGGAGGGGAGCAGTTCTTC. V and J are TRBV30 and TRBJ2-1; 7 nucleotides agree with TRBD2. This CDR3 is built from 13 residues. CDR1 is GTSNPN and CDR2 is SVGIG in the germline V gene (reference sequence). The V and J ends lost 0 bases and 10 bases, in that order; junction bases with no gene match: 6.

CDR3 sequence (DNA): TGTGCCAGCAGCACAAGTCCATTCCGGGACAGTGAGATAGAGACCCAGTACTTC. It codes for CASSTSPFRDSEIETQYF. This chain joins TRBV9 and TRBJ2-5, with TRBD1 identical over 7 bases. This CDR3 comprises 18 residues. Germline trimming cut 4 bases from V and 4 bases from J; bases unmatched to any gene: 19. The germline V gene encodes CDR1 SGDLS and CDR2 YYNGEE. The full variable domain, rest sourced from reference TRBV9 and TRBJ2-5, is DSGVTQTPKHLITATGQRVTLRCSPRSGDLSVYWYQQSLDQGLQFLIQYYNGEERAKGNILERFSAQQFPDLHSELNLSSLELGDSALYFCASSTSPFRDSEIETQYFGPGTRLLVL.

The chain couples TRBV11-2 to TRBJ1-4; TRBD1 might be the D (5 bases). With 5 bases removed from V and 0 bases from J, the gap between germline ends came to 13 bases. CDR1 is SGHAT, CDR2 FQNNGV, per germline. The length of the CDR3 is 16 residues. CDR3 in DNA: TGTGCCAGCAGCGTTGGGGCAGCTGCAACTAATGAAAAACTGTTTTTT. Its protein product is CASSVGAAATNEKLFF.

The chain joins TRBV15 to TRBJ2-3; D is ambiguous. Looked up from germline, CDR1 is LNHNV and CDR2 is YYDKDF (reference sequence). V gave up 3 bases and J gave up 2 bases, with 6 bases separating them. The CDR3 spans 13 residues. This CDR3 reads CATSSSLTDTQYF. CDR3 bases: TGTGCCACCAGCAGTTCCCTCACAGATACGCAGTATTTT.

The rearrangement joins TRBV30 to TRBJ2-4; 16 nucleotides align to TRBD2. Germline trimming cut 1 base from V and 0 bases from J; bases unmatched to any gene: 3. This CDR3 is built from 18 residues. In germline, CDR1 is GTSNPN, CDR2 SVGIG (reference sequence). Here the CDR3 DNA reads TGTGCCTGGAGTGCGGGACTAGCGGGGGGGCTAGCCAAAAACATTCAGTACTTC. Its translation: CAWSAGLAGGLAKNIQYF.

The chain carries TRBV2 and TRBJ1-6; D gene unclear. Germline V gene sequence: CDR1 SNHLY, CDR2 FYNNEI. V was shortened by 4 bases and J by 3 bases, with 10 bases between the two germline ends. CDR3 size: 15 residues. The CDR3, as DNA: TGTGCCAGCAGTGGCGGCACTAACTATAATTCACCCCTCCACTTT. Translation: CASSGGTNYNSPLHF. Based on the CDR3 plus reference TRBV2 and TRBJ1-6, the full variable domain is EPEVTQTPSHQVTQMGQEVILRCVPISNHLYFYWYRQILGQKVEFLVSFYNNEISEKSEIFDDQFSVERPDGSNFTLKIRSTKLEDSAMYFCASSGGTNYNSPLHFGNGTRLTVT.

V usage is TRBV11-3 and J usage is TRBJ2-3; the D gene is possibly TRBD2 (5 bases). The CDR3 is 15 residues long. Per germline, CDR1 SGHNT and CDR2 YENEEA. V lost 2 bases and J 5 bases, leaving 14 bases between the germline ends. This chain's CDR3 is CASSLLGAGRDTQYF. The CDR3 nucleotides are TGTGCCAGCAGCTTACTGGGCGCGGGCCGAGATACGCAGTATTTT. The whole variable domain, remainder taken from reference TRBV11-3 and TRBJ2-3, is EAGVVQSPRYKIIEKKQPVAFWCNPISGHNTLYWYLQNLGQGPELLIRYENEEAVDDSQLPKDRFSAERLKGVDSTLKIQPAELGDSAVYLCASSLLGAGRDTQYFGPGTRLTVL.

V gene TRBV6-1 combines with J gene TRBJ2-3; tentatively, D is TRBD2 (7 bases). Germline assignment: CDR1 MNHNS and CDR2 SASEGT. With 0 bases removed from V and 5 bases from J, the gap between germline ends came to 18 bases. CDR3 length: 17 amino acids. CDR3 coding DNA: TGTGCCAGCAGTGAAGCAGGGGGGGCCGCCGGAGGAGATACGCAGTATTTT. Translation gives CASSEAGGAAGGDTQYF.

Details on this clone: Other DNA sequences in this specimen translate into the identical CDR3. The V and J genes are TRBV7-2 and TRBJ2-7; weak D call: TRBD1 (6 bases). Germline CDR1 and CDR2: SGHTA and FQGNSA. Trimming left V 5 bases short and J 2 bases short, with 13 bases between. CDR3 length equals 14 residues. In nucleotides, the CDR3 is TGTGCCAGCAGCCCCGGACAGAACACCTACGAGCAGTACTTC. It is translated as CASSPGQNTYEQYF.

V and J are TRBV18 and TRBJ1-5; possible D gene TRBD1, 6 bases. From germline, CDR1 is KGHSH and CDR2 LQKENI. The CDR3 is 13 residues long. Trimming took 5 bases from V and 5 from J, leaving 10 bases between them. The DNA for the CDR3 is TGTGCCAGCTCATCGGACAGCCATCAGCCCCAGCATTTT. It is translated as CASSSDSHQPQHF.

The CDR3 here is CASSEYLAGANEQFF. The CDR3 DNA is TGCGCCAGCAGTGAGTATCTAGCGGGGGCGAATGAGCAGTTCTTC. The genes are TRBV10-2 and TRBJ2-1; 10 positions match TRBD2. There are 15 residues in the CDR3. CDR1 WSHSY and CDR2 SAAADI come from the germline V gene. The J segment lost 7 bases and the V segment lost 1 base, leaving 4 bases of the junction unmatched.

CDR3 in DNA: TGTGCCAAGAGGACAGGGAAAGAGACCCAGTACTTC. This gives the protein CAKRTGKETQYF. This chain links TRBV2 with TRBJ2-5; TRBD1 agrees at 8 bases. This CDR3 has 12 residues. Germline V gene data show CDR1 as SNHLY and CDR2 as FYNNEI. V gave up 10 bases and J gave up 3 bases; unmatched junction bases: 4.

This clone was seen a few times. The chain uses TRBV4-3 and TRBJ2-7, with 11 positions matching TRBD1. The CDR3 runs 14 residues. Losses at the gene ends were 5 bases for V and 3 bases for J; bases not matched to a gene: 3. CDR1 is LGHNA, CDR2 YSLEER, per germline. CDR3 protein: CASSRGQGDYEQYF. The CDR3, as DNA: TGCGCCAGCAGCAGGGGACAGGGGGACTACGAGCAGTACTTC.

This clone was detected once. This sequence joins TRBV9 and TRBJ1-6; no clear D. Trimming left V 0 bases short and J 3 bases short, with 10 bases between. Per the germline V gene, CDR1 is SGDLS and CDR2 is YYNGEE. This CDR3 is built from 16 residues. CDR3 in amino acids: CASSVAPGDYNSPLHF. For the CDR3, the DNA is TGTGCCAGCAGCGTAGCTCCCGGGGACTATAATTCACCCCTCCACTTT.

The chain recombines TRBV29-1 with TRBJ1-4; D call uncertain. Germline values: CDR1 SQVTM, CDR2 ANQGSEA. Trimming stripped 7 bases from V and 3 bases from J, with 15 bases between. The CDR3 length is 14 residues. CDR3: CSGRVGSANEKLFF. The CDR3 DNA reads as TGCAGCGGGCGAGTGGGCTCAGCTAATGAAAAACTGTTTTTT.

The chain combines TRBV9 with TRBJ2-3, with 9 bases aligning to TRBD2. Germline CDR1 and CDR2: SGDLS and YYNGEE. J lost 7 bases, V lost 0 bases, and 6 bases had no gene match. There are 15 residues in the CDR3. This chain's CDR3 is CASSVVGTSTHTQYF. In DNA form, the CDR3 reads TGTGCCAGCAGCGTAGTAGGGACTAGCACGCATACGCAGTATTTT.

The chain employs TRBV6-1 and TRBJ2-7, with D maybe TRBD2 (7 bases). Trimming shortened V by 5 bases and J by 4 bases, and 15 bases separated the two germline ends. Germline CDR1 and CDR2: MNHNS and SASEGT. The CDR3 runs 14 residues. As DNA, the CDR3 is TGTGCCAGCAGTACGAGAGGGGGGGCGTACGAGCAGTACTTC. It specifies CASSTRGGAYEQYF.

V gene TRBV18 combines with J gene TRBJ1-1; 7 positions match TRBD1. Losses at the gene ends were 0 bases for V and 8 bases for J; bases not matched to a gene: 6. This CDR3 spans 14 amino acids. The V gene's germline CDR1 is KGHSH and CDR2 LQKENI. CDR3 residues: CASSPPNVRGEAFF. The CDR3, as DNA: TGTGCCAGCTCACCACCGAACGTCAGGGGGGAAGCTTTCTTT.

Concerning this clone: The sample holds other DNA sequences that translate to the same CDR3. V gene TRBV9 combines with J gene TRBJ2-1; TRBD2 matches 9 bases. The V gene end was trimmed by 0 bases and the J gene end by 4 bases; junction bases not matched to a gene: 2. Per germline, CDR1 SGDLS and CDR2 YYNGEE. The CDR3 loop spans 15 amino acids. The CDR3 protein is CASSVGGGAYNEQFF. CDR3 in DNA: TGTGCCAGCAGCGTAGGCGGGGGGGCTTACAATGAGCAGTTCTTC.

The genes are TRBV15 and TRBJ2-5; TRBD1 is a possible D gene (6 bases). The assigned J gene may be wrong: the sequence end matches TRBJ2-7 better. Per germline, CDR1 LNHNV and CDR2 YYDKDF (reference sequence). CDR3 length: 15 amino acids. CDR3 in DNA: TGTGCCACCAGCAAGGGCGCGGACAGTCCCTACGAGCAGTACTTC. It yields the protein CATSKGADSPYEQYF.

A few counts support this clone. This chain connects TRBV18 to TRBJ2-3; D unclear. The CDR3 is 14 amino acids. CDR1 is KGHSH and CDR2 is LQKENI in the germline V gene. Trimming shortened V by 2 bases and J by 1 base, and 7 bases separated the two germline ends. CDR3 in amino acids: CASSPNGGTDTQYF. CDR3 nucleotide sequence: TGTGCCAGCTCACCAAACGGTGGCACAGATACGCAGTATTTT.